This TCR beta chain was recorded in a study of T-cell reconstitution after alpha-beta-depleted transplantation in children. Points on this clonotype: Its antigen is unknown.

The CDR3 loop spans 17 amino acids. The V and J ends lost 5 bases and 0 bases respectively, with 20 bases between them. In germline, CDR1 is SGHAT, CDR2 FQNNGV. General study points: Most T-cell counts and diversity one year after the transplant came from T cells that were newly produced. Elevated TCRbeta diversity at day 60 was traced, in some patients, to surviving recipient T cells and thymic progenitors. Several hundred expanded graft clones reportedly gave rise to the alpha-beta T cells present about two months after transplant.

Unique molecular identifiers were incorporated when the TCRbeta library was constructed. MiXCR was run by TCRdb on the PCR reads, yielding one entry per CDR3 protein. The sample lists roughly 670,000 distinct CDR3 sequences, around 13% occurring once. This receptor was obtained from a girl aged 2 to 9 with congenital amegakaryocytic thrombocytopenia, due to receive a stem cell transplant. The sequences come from PBMCs, collected before TCRalphabeta/CD19-depleted stem cell transplant. This chain uses TRBV11-2 with TRBJ2-7; no reliable D call. The CDR3 spells CASSRNRPLGISYEQYF. In DNA, the CDR3 is TGTGCCAGCAGCCGGAACCGACCCCTAGGTATCTCCTACGAGCAGTACTTC. The whole variable domain, remainder taken from reference TRBV11-2 and TRBJ2-7, is EAGVAQSPRYKIIEKRQSVAFWCNPISGHATLYWYQQILGQGPKLLIQFQNNGVVDDSQLPKDRFSAERLKGVDSTLKIQPAKLEDSAVYLCASSRNRPLGISYEQYFGPGTRLTVT.